This is a list of T cell receptor beta chains from one sample in a study of shared clonotypes between healthy human individuals. Clones were sequenced by immunoSEQ multiplex PCR, and TCRdb holds only the in-frame ones, with some missing. Here the sample spans roughly 1,500,000 clones, approximately 98% being singletons. Sequenced input: naive CD4+ T cells sorted from blood. The source is a man aged 30 to 45 in good health. The CDR3 runs from the conserved cysteine through the conserved F or W. The D gene is left open where the match is weak. Not all rows give a size; the values are once, few, many and, for expanded clones, a class.

j_gene: TRBJ2-6; abundance: NA; v_gene: TRBV28; d_gene: NA; CDR3aa: CASFGIGSGSLSGANVLTF; CDR3nt: TGTGCCAGCTTTGGAATCGGTTCAGGCTCCCTCTCTGGGGCCAACGTCCTGACTTTC
j_gene: TRBJ1-2; abundance: NA; v_gene: TRBV5-1; d_gene: NA; CDR3aa: CASSFGSNYGYTF; CDR3nt: TGCGCCAGCAGCTTTGGCAGTAACTATGGCTACACCTTC
j_gene: TRBJ1-5; abundance: NA; v_gene: TRBV2; d_gene: NA; CDR3aa: CASSVDKDRYSNQPQHF; CDR3nt: TGTGCCAGCAGTGTAGACAAGGACAGATATAGCAATCAGCCCCAGCATTTT
j_gene: TRBJ2-1; abundance: NA; v_gene: TRBV6-1; d_gene: NA; CDR3aa: CASRAVGDSYNEQFF; CDR3nt: TGTGCCAGCAGGGCCGTCGGAGATTCCTACAATGAGCAGTTCTTC
j_gene: TRBJ2-6; abundance: once; v_gene: TRBV18; d_gene: TRBD1; CDR3aa: CASSAGQGTGANVLTF; CDR3nt: TGTGCCAGCTCAGCGGGACAGGGGACTGGGGCCAACGTCCTGACTTTC
j_gene: TRBJ2-3; abundance: NA; v_gene: TRBV7-2; d_gene: NA; CDR3aa: CASSFLWGKGFTDTQYF; CDR3nt: TGTGCCAGCAGCTTCTTGTGGGGGAAAGGGTTCACAGATACGCAGTATTTT
j_gene: TRBJ2-5; abundance: NA; v_gene: TRBV5-4; d_gene: NA; CDR3aa: CASSPLPQVGETQYF; CDR3nt: TGTGCCAGCAGCCCCCTCCCCCAGGTGGGAGAGACCCAGTACTTC
j_gene: TRBJ2-5; abundance: NA; v_gene: TRBV29-1; d_gene: NA; CDR3aa: CSVEVVETQYF; CDR3nt: TGCAGCGTTGAGGTTGTGGAGACCCAGTACTTC
j_gene: TRBJ2-1; abundance: NA; v_gene: TRBV28; d_gene: TRBD2; CDR3aa: CASLAGGSYNEQFF; CDR3nt: TGTGCCAGCTTAGCGGGGGGCTCCTACAATGAGCAGTTCTTC
j_gene: TRBJ2-7; abundance: once; v_gene: TRBV28; d_gene: NA; CDR3aa: CASSLYGDRQQYF; CDR3nt: TGTGCCAGCAGTTTATATGGCGACCGCCAGCAGTACTTC
j_gene: TRBJ2-1; abundance: NA; v_gene: TRBV10-2; d_gene: NA; CDR3aa: CASSGTHNEQFF; CDR3nt: TGCGCCAGCAGTGGAACCCACAATGAGCAGTTCTTC
j_gene: TRBJ2-3; abundance: NA; v_gene: TRBV2; d_gene: TRBD2; CDR3aa: CASSAGGLGGDTQYF; CDR3nt: TGTGCCAGCAGTGCCGGAGGACTAGGAGGGGATACGCAGTATTTT
j_gene: TRBJ2-4; abundance: NA; v_gene: TRBV7-2; d_gene: NA; CDR3aa: CASSPRLAKNIQYF; CDR3nt: TGTGCCAGCAGCCCGCGATTAGCCAAAAACATTCAGTACTTC
j_gene: TRBJ2-7; abundance: NA; v_gene: TRBV29-1; d_gene: NA; CDR3aa: CSVSDWAYEQYF; CDR3nt: TGCAGCGTCTCAGACTGGGCCTACGAGCAGTACTTC
j_gene: TRBJ2-2; abundance: NA; v_gene: TRBV19; d_gene: NA; CDR3aa: CASSIWGQNTGELFF; CDR3nt: TGTGCCAGTAGTATTTGGGGCCAGAACACCGGGGAGCTGTTTTTT
j_gene: TRBJ1-1; abundance: NA; v_gene: TRBV11-2; d_gene: NA; CDR3aa: CASRFERGSRGGTEAFF; CDR3nt: TGTGCCAGCAGATTCGAACGGGGGTCCCGGGGTGGCACTGAAGCTTTCTTT
j_gene: TRBJ1-2; abundance: NA; v_gene: TRBV29-1; d_gene: NA; CDR3aa: CSVVPANYGYTF; CDR3nt: TGCAGCGTCGTTCCCGCTAACTATGGCTACACCTTC
j_gene: TRBJ2-5; abundance: NA; v_gene: TRBV18; d_gene: NA; CDR3aa: CASSPKRTGQETQYF; CDR3nt: TGTGCCAGCTCACCAAAAAGGACGGGCCAAGAGACCCAGTACTTC
j_gene: TRBJ2-5; abundance: NA; v_gene: TRBV23-1; d_gene: NA; CDR3aa: CASSQSCRGETQYF; CDR3nt: TGCGCCAGCAGTCAATCTTGCAGAGGCGAGACCCAGTACTTC
j_gene: TRBJ2-7; abundance: NA; v_gene: TRBV19; d_gene: NA; CDR3aa: CASSRGARYEQYF; CDR3nt: TGTGCCAGTAGTCGGGGGGCGCGGTACGAGCAGTACTTC
j_gene: TRBJ2-2; abundance: NA; v_gene: TRBV25-1; d_gene: TRBD1; CDR3aa: CASSGTGANTGELFF; CDR3nt: TGTGCCAGCAGTGGGACAGGGGCTAACACCGGGGAGCTGTTTTTT
j_gene: TRBJ1-5; abundance: NA; v_gene: TRBV19; d_gene: NA; CDR3aa: CASRLVDRQPQHF; CDR3nt: TGTGCCAGTAGACTAGTGGACCGCCAGCCCCAGCATTTT
j_gene: TRBJ1-1; abundance: NA; v_gene: TRBV5-6; d_gene: NA; CDR3aa: CASSPGDGRGNTEAFF; CDR3nt: TGTGCCAGCAGCCCCGGAGACGGACGAGGGAACACTGAAGCTTTCTTT
j_gene: TRBJ2-3; abundance: once; v_gene: TRBV20-1; d_gene: NA; CDR3aa: CSARRADTQYF; CDR3nt: TGCAGTGCTAGACGGGCGGATACGCAGTATTTT
j_gene: TRBJ2-5; abundance: NA; v_gene: TRBV5-6; d_gene: TRBD2; CDR3aa: CASSRIAGGETQYF; CDR3nt: TGTGCCAGCAGCCGCATAGCGGGTGGAGAGACCCAGTACTTC
j_gene: TRBJ2-7; abundance: NA; v_gene: TRBV28; d_gene: NA; CDR3aa: CASSPFWGPRSYEQYF; CDR3nt: TGTGCCAGCAGTCCCTTTTGGGGCCCCCGCTCCTACGAGCAGTACTTC
j_gene: TRBJ2-3; abundance: NA; v_gene: TRBV29-1; d_gene: TRBD2; CDR3aa: CSVGGGTDTQYF; CDR3nt: TGCAGCGTTGGGGGGGGAACAGATACGCAGTATTTT
j_gene: TRBJ2-1; abundance: NA; v_gene: TRBV5-1; d_gene: TRBD2; CDR3aa: CASSSRGLGLNEQFF; CDR3nt: TGCGCCAGCAGCTCCAGGGGACTAGGTTTGAATGAGCAGTTCTTC